The clone carrying this TCR beta chain was counted many times. Its antigen is undetermined. With 400 to 550 ng total RNA as template and a constant-region primer, TCR beta cDNA was made. Investigators got TCR beta libraries out of three nested multiplex PCR rounds, done with slightly modified ARM-PCR. PCR rounds one and two used TRBV1-TRBV30 forward primers with a C-beta reverse primer for 10 cycles each. From the multiplex PCR reads, TCRdb called clonotypes with MiXCR, one entry per CDR3 protein. The sample holds about 60,000 distinct CDR3 sequences, over 60% seen once. There are 14 residues in the CDR3. Trimming took 6 bases from V and 7 from J; bases not matched to a gene: 7. CDR1 is SQVTM, CDR2 ANQGSEA, per germline. Co-extraction of both nucleic acids (RNA and DNA) used roughly 18-34 mg of unsorted bulk tissue. There were only treatment-naive patients, all with chronic HBV infection. The sample belongs to a study of tumor-infiltrating lymphocytes in primary liver carcinoma. Across the study: The neoplasms were of stage T1-T3 N0M0, with dimensions of about 4.2 to 10 cm across. Sample counts of productive TCRbeta reads spanned roughly 3.65 to 7.13 million; these counts were similar across tissue types. Study-level findings and limits: Only about 8-24% of top clones were detected in each of the five tumor regions.

The specimen was liver tumor tissue from sampling region 4. As for subset: tumor region T4, right-lateral pole. The V and J genes are TRBV29-1 and TRBJ2-7; 15 nucleotides align to TRBD2. The TCR was taken from a man between 40 and 49 years old with primary liver carcinoma and hepatitis B virus infection. For the CDR3, the DNA is TGCAGCGTCGGGACTAGCGGGAGGTCTGGGGAGCAGTACTTC. Protein product: CSVGTSGRSGEQYF.